This TCR beta chain stems from a study of T-cell memory formation after mild COVID-19. General study findings and limits: CD4+ contracting clones were mainly CM and EM; CD8+ ones, EMRA. Balance between CD4 and CD8 was seen in clones contracting day 15 to 85, and a CD4+ lean was seen in later expanders. The appearance of some responding clones in pre-infection memory suggested that cross-reactive memory joined.

The V gene's germline CDR1 is SGHNT and CDR2 YYREEE (reference sequence). The V gene end was trimmed by 5 bases and the J gene end by 8 bases; junction bases not matched to a gene: 8. The CDR3 runs to 14 residues. 5'RACE with constant-segment primers built TCRalpha and TCRbeta cDNA libraries with UMIs. TCRdb analysed the 5' RACE reads with MiXCR anew, one entry per CDR3 protein. The table lists around 45,000 distinct CDR3 sequences, 8% to 10% of them singletons, with 10% to 15% in the top ten. This clonotype was recorded at least ten times. Its cognate antigen is unknown. The chain combines TRBV5-4 with TRBJ2-3; TRBD2 matches at 10 bases. The source material was PBMCs or a T cell subset sorted from them (not recorded which). The TCR originated in an adult woman who had mild COVID-19 (a few samples of this study predate the infection). Cell type and time point are not known. CDR3 amino acids: CASRQSGRAATQYF. The DNA for the CDR3 is TGTGCCAGCAGACAAAGCGGGAGGGCCGCTACGCAGTATTTT.